These T cell receptor beta chains were read from a single sample in a study of beta chain features in type 1 diabetes. Produced via immunoSEQ multiplex PCR; TCRdb's table is partial and in-frame only. The profile shows hundreds of thousands of clones, 15% of them singletons. What was sequenced was naive CD4+ T cells from blood. The receptors were sampled from a man aged 18-30 years in good health. Each CDR3 is given with its conserved first and last residue. The order of the fields is V gene, clone size, D gene, J gene, CDR3 protein, CDR3 DNA. A D gene is named only where the DNA matches it firmly. Clone size, where shown, is once, few, many, or a class for clones that have expanded.

>TRBV29-1|.|TRBD1|TRBJ1-1
CSVVDRESSKAFF
TGCAGCGTGGTGGACAGGGAGTCTTCAAAAGCTTTCTTT
>TRBV5-6|few|.|TRBJ2-6
CASSLDGGANVLTF
TGTGCCAGCAGCTTGGATGGTGGGGCCAACGTCCTGACTTTC
>TRBV18|many|.|TRBJ2-7
CASSPNYEQYF
TGTGCCAGCTCACCGAACTACGAGCAGTACTTC
>TRBV2|.|.|TRBJ1-4
CASSAQGTTNEKLFF
TGTGCCAGCAGTGCCCAGGGGACAACTAATGAAAAACTGTTTTTT
>TRBV7-9|.|TRBD1|TRBJ2-6
CASSAPDRGVNVLTF
TGTGCCAGCAGCGCCCCAGACAGGGGGGTCAACGTCCTGACTTTC
>TRBV28|.|.|TRBJ2-5
CASRGVKETQYF
TGTGCCAGCAGGGGGGTGAAAGAGACCCAGTACTTC
>TRBV11-1|few|.|TRBJ1-1
CASSREDTEAFF
TGTGCCAGCAGCCGAGAGGACACTGAAGCTTTCTTT
>TRBV18|.|.|TRBJ1-2
CASSLNPPGRKNYGYTF
TGTGCCAGCTCACTAAACCCCCCGGGACGGAAGAACTATGGCTACACCTTC
>TRBV7-7|.|TRBD2|TRBJ2-7
CASSLAGSYEQYF
TGTGCTAGCAGCTTAGCGGGGTCCTACGAGCAGTACTTC
>TRBV5-4|.|.|TRBJ2-5
CASSLDLQRETQYF
TGTGCCAGCAGCTTGGATCTGCAGAGAGAGACCCAGTACTTC
>TRBV2|.|.|TRBJ1-4
CASSVTDFNEKLFF
TGTGCCAGCAGTGTCACAGACTTCAATGAAAAACTGTTTTTT
>TRBV18|.|.|TRBJ2-7
CASSQDTRGYEQYF
TGTGCCAGCTCGCAGGACACTCGAGGCTACGAGCAGTACTTC
>TRBV25-1|.|.|TRBJ2-3
CASNGGRDTQYF
TGTGCCAGCAATGGAGGGAGAGATACGCAGTATTTT
>TRBV29-1|few|TRBD1|TRBJ2-3
CSVLRTGSTDTQYF
TGCAGCGTCTTAAGGACAGGGTCCACAGATACGCAGTATTTT
>TRBV9|few|TRBD2|TRBJ2-7
CASSVELAGADEQYF
TGTGCCAGCAGCGTAGAACTAGCGGGGGCGGACGAGCAGTACTTC
>TRBV6-5|.|TRBD1|TRBJ2-7
CASSYPGGHQSYEQYF
TGTGCCAGCAGTTACCCAGGGGGACACCAGTCCTACGAGCAGTACTTC
>TRBV9|few|.|TRBJ1-4
CASSVGGLDEKLFF
TGTGCCAGCAGCGTAGGAGGGTTGGATGAAAAACTGTTTTTT
>TRBV28|once|.|TRBJ1-1
CASSSVRTEAFF
TGTGCCAGCAGCTCCGTCAGGACTGAAGCTTTCTTT
>TRBV19|few|.|TRBJ2-1
CASKAESSYNEQFF
TGTGCCAGTAAGGCGGAGAGCTCCTACAATGAGCAGTTCTTC
>TRBV9|few|TRBD2|TRBJ2-2
CASSGGTSGANTGELFF
TGTGCCAGCAGCGGAGGGACTAGCGGGGCGAACACCGGGGAGCTGTTTTTT
>TRBV5-1|.|TRBD1|TRBJ2-1
CASIEGQGSYNEQFF
TGCGCCAGCATCGAGGGACAGGGCTCCTACAATGAGCAGTTCTTC
>TRBV25-1|few|.|TRBJ2-7
CASATGSRTYEQYF
TGTGCCAGCGCCACAGGGAGCCGAACCTACGAGCAGTACTTC
>TRBV4-3|.|TRBD1|TRBJ2-3
CASSRAGTGVDTQYF
TGCGCCAGCAGCCGGGCGGGGACAGGGGTAGATACGCAGTATTTT
>TRBV14|many|TRBD1|TRBJ2-5
CASSTLGTVGETQYF
TGTGCCAGCAGCACTCTTGGGACAGTTGGGGAGACCCAGTACTTC
>TRBV7-3|.|.|TRBJ2-1
CASSLIEREQFF
TGTGCCAGCAGCTTGATCGAACGAGAGCAGTTCTTC
>TRBV7-3|.|TRBD1|TRBJ1-6
CASSLNGQGAAPLHF
TGTGCCAGCAGCTTGAATGGACAGGGGGCTGCACCCCTCCACTTT
>TRBV19|few|.|TRBJ2-5
CASSRTGTLLETQYF
TGTGCCAGTAGTCGAACCGGGACTCTCCTAGAGACCCAGTACTTC
>TRBV20-1|few|.|TRBJ2-1
CSARDYNEQFF
TGCAGTGCTAGAGATTACAATGAGCAGTTCTTC
>TRBV7-2|.|TRBD2|TRBJ2-7
CASSLAGTITYEQYF
TGTGCCAGCAGCTTAGCCGGGACTATCACCTACGAGCAGTACTTC
>TRBV4-1|few|.|TRBJ2-7
CASSQVLARGSYEQYF
TGCGCCAGCAGCCAAGTCCTAGCGCGAGGCTCCTACGAGCAGTACTTC
>TRBV7-9|few|TRBD1|TRBJ1-1
CASSNHGQVPEAFF
TGTGCCAGCAGCAATCATGGACAGGTTCCAGAAGCTTTCTTT
>TRBV14|few|.|TRBJ2-1
CASSQGTSSGQFF
TGTGCCAGCAGCCAAGGTACTAGCTCTGGGCAGTTCTTC
>TRBV5-1|.|.|TRBJ2-1
CASSRSGLNTNEQFF
TGCGCCAGCAGCCGCTCGGGACTCAATACCAATGAGCAGTTCTTC
>TRBV5-1|few|.|TRBJ1-5
CASSLYGGQPQHF
TGCGCCAGCAGCTTGTATGGAGGTCAGCCCCAGCATTTT
>TRBV6-5|.|.|TRBJ1-3
CASKVGASGNTIYF
TGTGCCAGCAAAGTGGGGGCCTCTGGAAACACCATATATTTT
>TRBV15|few|.|TRBJ1-4
CATSRVGVEKLFF
TGTGCCACCAGCAGAGTTGGGGTTGAAAAACTGTTTTTT
>TRBV28|.|.|TRBJ1-3
CARLYRAAGNTIYF
TGTGCCAGATTGTACAGGGCTGCTGGAAACACCATATATTTT
>TRBV18|few|.|TRBJ2-7
CASSLSYYEQYF
TGTGCCAGCTCACTCTCCTACTACGAGCAGTACTTC
>TRBV25-1|.|.|TRBJ2-1
CASSDFRGIRGNEQFF
TGTGCCAGCAGTGACTTCCGGGGAATTCGCGGCAATGAGCAGTTCTTC
>TRBV5-1|.|.|TRBJ2-3
CASSFITDTQYF
TGCGCCAGCAGCTTTATCACAGATACGCAGTATTTT
>TRBV7-9|few|TRBD2|TRBJ2-7
CASTKFREREDPYEQYF
TGTGCCAGCACCAAATTCAGGGAACGGGAGGATCCCTACGAGCAGTACTTC
>TRBV12-5|.|.|TRBJ1-1
CASGLVQGGATEAFF
TGTGCTAGTGGTTTGGTACAAGGGGGAGCGACTGAAGCTTTCTTT
>TRBV19|few|TRBD1|TRBJ2-4
CASRTTGVTKNIQYF
TGTGCCAGTAGAACGACAGGGGTGACCAAAAACATTCAGTACTTC
>TRBV7-9|.|.|TRBJ2-3
CASSLAPNTDTQYF
TGTGCCAGCAGCTTAGCCCCCAACACAGATACGCAGTATTTT
>TRBV25-1|.|.|TRBJ1-6
CASSEWRQGSPLHF
TGTGCCAGCAGTGAATGGAGGCAGGGATCACCCCTCCACTTT
>TRBV7-3|few|.|TRBJ2-2
CASSLSTLVTPNTGELFF
TGTGCCAGCAGCTTATCCACCCTCGTGACCCCTAACACCGGGGAGCTGTTTTTT
>TRBV7-3|.|TRBD1|TRBJ1-3
CASSTRDRPGNTIYF
TGTGCCAGCAGCACCCGGGACAGGCCTGGAAACACCATATATTTT
>TRBV6-5|few|TRBD2|TRBJ2-2
CASRITSGPELFF
TGTGCCAGCAGAATAACTAGCGGACCCGAGCTGTTTTTT
>TRBV7-3|.|.|TRBJ1-1
CASSVGSRNTEAFF
TGTGCCAGCAGCGTAGGGAGCAGGAACACTGAAGCTTTCTTT
>TRBV7-8|few|.|TRBJ2-7
CASSPGSLKYEQYF
TGTGCCAGCAGCCCCGGGTCTCTTAAGTACGAGCAGTACTTC
>TRBV7-2|.|TRBD2|TRBJ2-1
CASSARLAGLEQFF
TGTGCCAGCAGCGCCCGACTAGCGGGACTTGAGCAGTTCTTC
>TRBV7-3|.|.|TRBJ1-1
CASSLQGLNTEAFF
TGTGCCAGCAGCTTACAGGGGTTGAACACTGAAGCTTTCTTT
>TRBV10-3|.|.|TRBJ1-2
CATRTGDNYGYTF
TGTGCCACCCGGACTGGCGATAACTATGGCTACACCTTC